This T cell receptor beta chain was obtained from a study of T cells after yellow fever vaccination. Background on the study: Preparing low-cell-number fractions relied on SMART-Seq v4 Ultra Low Input.

UMIs were added to TCR cDNA along with a universal primer site when it was made by 5'RACE template switching. TCRdb used MiXCR to reprocess the 5' RACE reads, holding one entry per CDR3 protein. There are 500,000 to 650,000 distinct CDR3 sequences in the sample; 9% to 15% occur only once, and under 15% lies in the top ten. Study outcomes and limitations: Abundant clonotypes from the bulk population could have been carried over as contaminants into FACS-sorted repertoires. Clones that expanded after primary vaccination mostly reappeared after the booster (96% CD4, 80% to 90% CD8).

Only a few counts were recorded for this clonotype. Antigen unknown. This receptor was identified in a man younger than 45 who received the YFV17D yellow fever vaccine. The sequenced sample was PBMCs, obtained on the day of the yellow fever booster vaccination.

The CDR3 spells CASSLDFRGAEAFF. The CDR3 DNA follows: TGCGCCAGCAGCTTGGATTTCCGGGGGGCTGAAGCTTTCTTT. The V call is TRBV5-1, the J call TRBJ1-1; D possibly corresponds to TRBD1 (5 bases). Trimming pared 0 bases from V and 6 bases from J, leaving 12 bases between. CDR1 is SGHRS and CDR2 is YFSETQ in the germline V gene. This CDR3 has 14 amino acids.